Below, 28 T cell receptor beta chains from the same sample are listed, as sequenced in a study of T cell repertoires and HLA-DP antigens. These receptors are not linked to any known antigen. Repertoires were generated with immunoSEQ multiplex PCR, while TCRdb's copy carries only in-frame clones and drops some. The sample contains approximately 73,000 clones, just under 80% of which appear only once. Input material: CD4+ T cells from PBMCs. The receptors derive from a man in his sixties in good health and CMV-seronegative.

The genes are TRBV9 and TRBJ2-7, with unresolved D. Per the germline V gene, CDR1 is SGDLS and CDR2 is YYNGEE. The CDR3 contains 8 residues. The CDR3 nucleotides are TGTGCCAGCAGTCAGATTGACGTC. Residues: CASSQIDV.

The V call is TRBV5-4, the J call TRBJ1-2; 7 bases map to TRBD1. This CDR3 is built from 15 residues. The V gene end was trimmed by 3 bases and the J gene end by 8 bases; junction bases not matched to a gene: 13. Germline CDR1 reads SGHNT; CDR2 reads YYREEE (reference sequence). Here the CDR3 reads CASSSLNDRAKGYTF. CDR3 sequence (DNA): TGTGCCAGCAGCTCCCTAAATGACAGGGCTAAGGGCTACACCTTC. Full variable domain (missing parts from reference TRBV5-4 and TRBJ1-2): ETGVTQSPTHLIKTRGQQVTLRCSSQSGHNTVSWYQQALGQGPQFIFQYYREEENGRGNFPPRFSGLQFPNYSSELNVNALELDDSALYLCASSSLNDRAKGYTFGSGTRLTVV.

The CDR3 is CSLKKFNRQETQYF. The CDR3 bases are TGCAGCTTAAAAAAATTCAATCGCCAAGAGACCCAGTACTTC. J is TRBJ2-5 and V is TRBV29-1; no reliable D call. The CDR3 length is 14 residues. CDR1 and CDR2 from the germline V gene are SQVTM and ANQGSEA. Trimming removed 8 bases at V and 1 base at J, with 17 bases between.

The chain joins TRBV11-3 to TRBJ2-3; 7 bases map to TRBD1. In germline, CDR1 is SGHNT, CDR2 YENEEA. J was trimmed by 4 bases and V by 5 bases; bases with no gene match: 12. There are 16 residues in the CDR3. As DNA, the CDR3 is TGTGCCAGCAGCCTTCGACAGGGCCTCCAGGCAGATACGCAGTATTTT. Residues: CASSLRQGLQADTQYF.

In its sample, this clone was seen once. V is TRBV14 and J is TRBJ1-4; tentatively, D is TRBD1 (5 bases). The V gene lost 4 bases and the J gene lost 8 bases, with 11 bases spanning the gap. The CDR3 contains 13 residues. Germline-derived CDR1 and CDR2 are SGHDN and FVKESK. CDR3 coding DNA: TGTGCCAGCAGCCCCTCACGGGGGGAAAAACTGTTTTTT. Its translation is CASSPSRGEKLFF.

The chain links TRBV5-1 to TRBJ2-3; 8 bases fit TRBD2. This CDR3 is 15 amino acids long. The V segment lost 4 bases and the J segment 2 bases; nucleotides outside the gene matches: 6. Germline V CDR1 and CDR2: SGHRS, YFSETQ. The CDR3 DNA sequence: TGCGCCAGCAGCAGATATAGCGGGGCCACAGATACGCAGTATTTT. It yields the protein CASSRYSGATDTQYF.

The chain has TRBV5-1 and TRBJ2-3; possibly TRBD2 for D (5 bases). Germline loops: CDR1 SGHRS, CDR2 YFSETQ. V lost 0 bases to trimming and J lost 1 base, with 12 bases between them. The CDR3 is 16 amino acids. The CDR3 sequence is CASSLAGAGGTDTQYF. The DNA of the CDR3 is TGCGCCAGCAGCTTGGCTGGCGCCGGGGGCACAGATACGCAGTATTTT.

This clone was detected only once. This chain joins TRBV23-1 and TRBJ1-2; maybe TRBD1 (5 bases). TRBV23-1 is designated an ORF whose function remains uncertain. The V end lost 3 bases, the J end lost 7 bases, and 12 bases lay between the germline ends. There are 13 residues in the CDR3. CDR3 in DNA: TGCGCCAGCAGTCACATAGACAGTTTTGGCTACACCTTC. It yields the protein CASSHIDSFGYTF.

This rearrangement joins TRBV4-3 to TRBJ1-2; D not certain. Germline CDR1 and CDR2: LGHNA and YSLEER. Trimming pared 0 bases from V and 2 bases from J, leaving 10 bases between. The CDR3 length is 15 residues. The CDR3, as DNA: TGCGCCAGCAGCCAAGAAGCTGAACTCAACTATGGCTACACCTTC. It translates to CASSQEAELNYGYTF.

Details on this clone: Because the CDR3's place on the DNA is in doubt, the DNA is left out and the CDR3 is given as listed by TCRdb. J is TRBJ1-1 and V is TRBV28. Germline V gene sequence: CDR1 MDHEN, CDR2 SYDVKM. With termini counted, the CDR3 has 15 amino acids. CDR3 sequence reads: CASSSSKGLGTEAFF.

This clone was observed a single time. CDR3 sequence: CASSRTDNTEAFF. The DNA for the CDR3 is TGTGCCAGCAGTCGGACAGATAACACTGAAGCTTTCTTT. V is TRBV6-6 and J is TRBJ1-1, with D possibly being TRBD1 (6 bases). The germline CDR1 and CDR2 sequences are MNHNY and SVGAGI (reference sequence). CDR3 length equals 13 residues. V gave up 5 bases and J gave up 2 bases, with 9 bases separating them.

The chain joins TRBV6-1 to TRBJ2-3, with TRBD1 matching over 12 bases. V trimming: 8 bases; J trimming: 6 bases; junction bases outside the gene matches: 9. Germline assignment: CDR1 MNHNS and CDR2 SASEGT. The length of the CDR3 is 15 residues. The CDR3, as DNA: TGTGCCAGCTTCACGGGACAGGGGGCGTGGGATACGCAGTATTTT. It is translated as CASFTGQGAWDTQYF.

The chain combines TRBV5-6 with TRBJ2-5; 11 nucleotides align to TRBD2. Germline CDR1 and CDR2: SGHDT and YYEEEE. The CDR3 has 15 amino acids. The junction had 4 bases not matched to a gene; V was cut back by 2 bases and J by 4 bases. The CDR3 region has the DNA TGTGCCAGCAGCTTTTGGCTAGCGGGGGGAGAGACCCAGTACTTC. This sequence encodes CASSFWLAGGETQYF.

The chain is built from TRBV7-8 and TRBJ2-6; no clear D. The V and J ends lost 6 bases and 4 bases respectively, with 10 bases between them. The CDR3 spans 14 residues. Germline V gives CDR1 SGHVS, CDR2 FQNEAQ. The DNA of the CDR3 is TGTGCCAGCAGTAGGGCGGCGGGGGCCAACGTCCTGACTTTC. Translation gives CASSRAAGANVLTF.

The chain is built from TRBV2 and TRBJ2-5, with D possibly being TRBD2 (6 bases). V lost 7 bases and J 3 bases, leaving 18 bases between the germline ends. There are 15 residues in the CDR3. Germline loops: CDR1 SNHLY, CDR2 FYNNEI. CDR3 amino acids: CASKRVPGEEETQYF. In nucleotides, the CDR3 is TGTGCCAGCAAGAGAGTGCCGGGGGAAGAAGAGACCCAGTACTTC. Full variable domain (remainder filled in from reference TRBV2 and TRBJ2-5): EPEVTQTPSHQVTQMGQEVILRCVPISNHLYFYWYRQILGQKVEFLVSFYNNEISEKSEIFDDQFSVERPDGSNFTLKIRSTKLEDSAMYFCASKRVPGEEETQYFGPGTRLLVL.

This clone was detected once. The chain uses TRBV5-4 and TRBJ2-5, with TRBD2 matching over 9 bases. J was trimmed by 4 bases and V by 1 base; bases with no gene match: 8. Germline CDR1 and CDR2: SGHNT and YYREEE (reference sequence). There are 16 residues in the CDR3. The CDR3 sequence is CASSLSRGGRSETQYF. CDR3 nucleotide sequence: TGTGCCAGCAGCTTGTCGCGGGGGGGCCGATCAGAGACCCAGTACTTC.

The genes are TRBV7-2 and TRBJ2-5; D may be TRBD1 (5 bases). The length of the CDR3 is 14 residues. V was cut by 0 bases and J by 5 bases, with 10 bases left in between. Germline CDR1 SGHTA, CDR2 FQGNSA. The chain's CDR3 is CASSLARAEETQYF. The CDR3 coding sequence is TGTGCCAGCAGCTTAGCCAGGGCGGAGGAGACCCAGTACTTC.

The chain links TRBV9 to TRBJ1-3, with 10 bases identical to TRBD1. The CDR3 consists of 15 residues. Germline-derived CDR1 and CDR2 are SGDLS and YYNGEE. V gave up 7 bases and J gave up 1 base; unmatched junction bases: 5. CDR3 nucleotide sequence: TGTGCCAGCCGAGGGGACAGGGGATCTGGAAACACCATATATTTT. This gives the protein CASRGDRGSGNTIYF.

The chain recombines TRBV11-2 with TRBJ1-1; no clear D. Deletions cut 1 base from V and 5 bases from J, with 5 bases between. The CDR3 contains 12 residues. The germline V gene encodes CDR1 SGHAT and CDR2 FQNNGV. Written as DNA, the CDR3 is TGTGCCAGCAGCTTAGTAGCGACTGAAGCTTTCTTT. Its translation: CASSLVATEAFF.

V usage is TRBV27 and J usage is TRBJ1-5; D remains unclear. From germline, CDR1 is MNHEY and CDR2 SMNVEV (reference sequence). The length of the CDR3 is 14 residues. Trimming cost V 6 bases and J 2 bases, with 11 bases left between them. The CDR3 bases are TGTGCCAGCAGATTAGCGGGCGGCAATCAGCCCCAGCATTTT. Its translation: CASRLAGGNQPQHF.

V is TRBV6-5 and J is TRBJ2-7, with D perhaps matching TRBD2 (5 bases). In germline, CDR1 is MNHEY, CDR2 SVGAGI. The germline V and J ends were trimmed by 4 bases and 4 bases, with 11 bases remaining between them. This CDR3 has 13 amino acids. The CDR3 spells CASSSPWTYEQYF. CDR3 coding DNA: TGTGCCAGCAGTTCCCCCTGGACTTACGAGCAGTACTTC.

This clone has a single count. The gene calls are TRBV12-5 and TRBJ2-3; TRBD2 matches 12 bases. There are 16 residues in the CDR3. Losses at the gene ends were 6 bases for V and 4 bases for J; bases not matched to a gene: 8. CDR1 is LGHNT, CDR2 FRNRAP, per germline. This chain's CDR3 is CASGKRLAGDSDTQYF. The DNA for the CDR3 is TGTGCTAGTGGCAAAAGACTAGCGGGAGACTCAGATACGCAGTATTTT.

The V and J genes are TRBV5-5 and TRBJ2-6, with no clear D. Germline values: CDR1 SGHKS, CDR2 YYEKEE (reference sequence). Trimming took off 3 bases at V and 2 bases at J, with 12 bases between the two ends. The CDR3 is 16 residues long. CDR3 protein: CASSYPSLAGANVLTF. The CDR3 DNA reads TGTGCCAGCAGCTACCCGTCCTTGGCTGGGGCCAACGTCCTGACTTTC.

This clone has a single count. This rearrangement joins TRBV19 to TRBJ2-1; possibly TRBD1 or TRBD2 for D (5 bases each). Germline CDR1 LNHDA, CDR2 SQIVND (reference sequence). This CDR3 contains 15 residues. The ends were cut back, 8 bases at V and 0 bases at J, with 14 bases in the middle. CDR3: CASSMGPSSYNEQFF. Written as DNA, the CDR3 is TGTGCCAGTTCGATGGGACCGAGCTCCTACAATGAGCAGTTCTTC. Supplemented by reference TRBV19 and TRBJ2-1, the full variable domain reads DGGITQSPKYLFRKEGQNVTLSCEQNLNHDAMYWYRQDPGQGLRLIYYSQIVNDFQKGDIAEGYSVSREKKESFPLTVTSAQKNPTAFYLCASSMGPSSYNEQFFGPGTRLTVL.

The J gene is TRBJ1-1, the V gene TRBV19; D is undetermined. CDR3 size: 13 residues. In germline, CDR1 is LNHDA, CDR2 SQIVND (reference sequence). The V end lost 5 bases, the J end lost 5 bases, and 12 bases lay between the germline ends. In DNA, the CDR3 is TGTGCCAGTAGTCCGACACGGTGGACTGAAGCTTTCTTT. Amino acids: CASSPTRWTEAFF.

The V call is TRBV5-1, the J call TRBJ2-3, with 10 bases fitting TRBD2. V lost 4 bases, J lost 2 bases, and 7 bases stayed unmatched. CDR1 is SGHRS, CDR2 YFSETQ, per germline. CDR3 size: 16 residues. CDR3 residues: CASSLLAGDTTDTQYF. The CDR3, as DNA: TGCGCCAGCAGCCTGCTAGCGGGGGACACCACAGATACGCAGTATTTT.

The V call is TRBV5-6, the J call TRBJ2-5, with D perhaps matching TRBD1 (5 bases). The CDR3 spans 13 residues. Germline loops: CDR1 SGHDT, CDR2 YYEEEE. The V end lost 6 bases, the J end lost 1 base, and 10 bases lay between the germline ends. The CDR3 spells CASNKRGQETQYF. In DNA, the CDR3 is TGTGCCAGCAACAAAAGGGGCCAAGAGACCCAGTACTTC. The full variable domain, its missing parts supplied by reference TRBV5-6 and TRBJ2-5, is DAGVTQSPTHLIKTRGQQVTLRCSPKSGHDTVSWYQQALGQGPQFIFQYYEEEERQRGNFPDRFSGHQFPNYSSELNVNALLLGDSALYLCASNKRGQETQYFGPGTRLLVL.

The rearrangement uses TRBV27 and TRBJ1-5; the D gene is possibly TRBD1 (5 bases). CDR3 length: 14 amino acids. The V and J ends lost 6 bases and 2 bases respectively, with 11 bases between them. Per the germline V gene, CDR1 is MNHEY and CDR2 is SMNVEV (reference sequence). CDR3: CASSLTGGNQPQHF. CDR3 nucleotide sequence: TGTGCCAGCAGCCTAACGGGGGGCAATCAGCCCCAGCATTTT.